The 32 T cell receptor beta chains below were found in one sample sequenced in a study of cytomegalovirus exposure and HLA in healthy donors. 13 Jbeta primers and 60 Vbeta primers were used for the PCR. Libraries were prepared by immunoSEQ multiplex PCR; TCRdb keeps only in-frame clonotypes and omits some of them. The sample includes approximately 120,000 clones, about 75% seen only once; the top ten take 10% to 15%. Sequencing was carried out using PBMCs. The receptor set was obtained from a woman aged 40 to 50 in good health and CMV-seropositive.

The chain employs TRBV5-6 and TRBJ1-2; D gene unclear. Germline loops: CDR1 SGHDT, CDR2 YYEEEE. Trimming took 1 base from V and 7 from J, leaving 11 bases between them. This CDR3 has 13 residues. This CDR3 is CASSLSLAAGYTF. The CDR3 nucleotides read TGTGCCAGCAGCTTGTCGCTCGCGGCTGGCTACACCTTC.

The chain couples TRBV5-1 to TRBJ2-2; 9 nucleotides align to TRBD2. V shed 0 bases and J 6 bases; nucleotides not matched to a gene: 3. Germline V gene lookup returns CDR1 SGHRS and CDR2 YFSETQ. There are 15 residues in the CDR3. The CDR3 region has the DNA TGCGCCAGCAGCTTGGATCCTAGCGGGGCCGGGGAGCTGTTTTTT. This sequence encodes CASSLDPSGAGELFF.

The rearrangement links TRBV4-1 to TRBJ1-1; D is undetermined. In germline, CDR1 is MGHRA, CDR2 YSYEKL. Trimming cost V 5 bases and J 6 bases, with 16 bases left between them. The CDR3 extends over 14 amino acids. CDR3 sequence reads: CASSGGYSSPEAFF. The CDR3 DNA reads as TGCGCCAGCAGCGGAGGGTACTCATCGCCTGAAGCTTTCTTT.

The chain is built from TRBV5-1 and TRBJ1-2; the match to TRBD1 covers 9 bases. This CDR3 spans 13 amino acids. From germline, CDR1 is SGHRS and CDR2 YFSETQ. The V segment lost 7 bases and the J segment 7 bases; nucleotides outside the gene matches: 8. The CDR3, as DNA: TGCGCCAGCGGCCCGGGACAGGGCGCTGGCTACACCTTC. It yields the protein CASGPGQGAGYTF.

The genes are TRBV6-5 and TRBJ1-6; 7 positions match TRBD1. The germline CDR1 and CDR2 sequences are MNHEY and SVGAGI. The CDR3 length is 14 residues. V was clipped by 2 bases and J by 8 bases; unmatched bases: 3. CDR3 loop: CASSYRQGYSPLHF. CDR3 coding DNA: TGTGCCAGCAGTTACAGACAGGGCTATTCACCCCTCCACTTT.

CDR3 in amino acids: CASSEGWGGPLQPQHF. The CDR3 DNA sequence: TGCGCCAGCAGCGAGGGATGGGGGGGGCCCCTTCAGCCCCAGCATTTT. The genes are TRBV4-1 and TRBJ1-5; a possible D gene is TRBD1 (6 bases). V lost 5 bases and J 6 bases, leaving 20 bases between the germline ends. CDR1 and CDR2 (germline): MGHRA, YSYEKL. CDR3 length equals 16 residues.

The rearrangement uses TRBV18 and TRBJ2-1; D perhaps matches TRBD1 (6 bases). In germline, CDR1 is KGHSH, CDR2 LQKENI. Between the trimmed V and J ends, which lost 1 base and 5 bases, there was a span of 9 bases. The CDR3 extends over 14 amino acids. CDR3 in amino acids: CASSPQYRDNEQFF. The CDR3 DNA reads TGTGCCAGCTCACCACAATACAGGGACAATGAGCAGTTCTTC.

A remark on this clone: At one end the junction does not follow the germline gene, possibly because of a read error. The chain links TRBV10-3 to TRBJ2-2; no definite D call. The CDR3 is 13 residues long. Per germline, CDR1 ENHRY and CDR2 SYGVKD. The DNA for the CDR3 is TGTGCCATTAGTGAGTTCACTACCGGGGAGCTGTTTTTT. The encoded protein is CAISEFTTGELFF.

This chain joins TRBV10-1 and TRBJ1-1; TRBD1 matches 7 bases. CDR3 length: 13 residues. J lost 5 bases, V lost 0 bases, and 0 bases had no gene match. Germline V lookup: CDR1 WNHNN, CDR2 SYGVQD (reference sequence). The CDR3 coding sequence is TGCGCCAGCAGTGAGTCACAGGGGACTGAAGCTTTCTTT. Protein sequence: CASSESQGTEAFF.

The chain links TRBV5-1 to TRBJ2-5; 7 bases fit TRBD1. This CDR3 spans 14 amino acids. Trimming removed 0 bases from V and 3 bases from J; junction bases left unmatched: 2. Germline CDR1 is SGHRS and CDR2 is YFSETQ. The CDR3 is CASSLGQGEETQYF. As DNA, the CDR3 is TGCGCCAGCAGCTTGGGCCAGGGGGAAGAGACCCAGTACTTC.

This chain uses TRBV5-1 with TRBJ1-6; weak D call: TRBD1 (6 bases). V shed 4 bases and J shed 6 bases, with 17 bases lying between them. Germline CDR1 and CDR2: SGHRS and YFSETQ. CDR3 length: 16 amino acids. CDR3 region: CASSLTGTTANSPLHF. CDR3 sequence (DNA): TGCGCCAGCAGCCTTACTGGGACAACGGCTAATTCACCCCTCCACTTT. The complete variable domain, with remaining parts taken from reference TRBV5-1 and TRBJ1-6, reads KAGVTQTPRYLIKTRGQQVTLSCSPISGHRSVSWYQQTPGQGLQFLFEYFSETQRNKGNFPGRFSGRQFSNSRSEMNVSTLELGDSALYLCASSLTGTTANSPLHFGNGTRLTVT.

This clone was recorded a few times. The V gene is TRBV19, the J gene TRBJ1-4; D is unclear. The CDR3 extends over 12 amino acids. Germline V CDR1 and CDR2: LNHDA, SQIVND (reference sequence). Trimming shortened V by 4 bases and J by 4 bases, and 4 bases separated the two germline ends. In DNA, the CDR3 is TGTGCCAGTAGTACCAGTAATGAAAAACTGTTTTTT. Its protein product is CASSTSNEKLFF.

The genes are TRBV6-6 and TRBJ1-2, with 7 bases that match TRBD1. This CDR3 contains 13 residues. The J segment lost 2 bases and the V segment lost 4 bases, leaving 1 base of the junction unmatched. CDR1 is MNHNY, CDR2 SVGAGI, per germline (reference sequence). The CDR3 coding sequence is TGTGCCAGCAGTTGGGACAGAAACTATGGCTACACCTTC. It is translated as CASSWDRNYGYTF.

This rearrangement joins TRBV5-1 to TRBJ2-7; D is ambiguous. V gave up 2 bases and J gave up 5 bases, with 11 bases separating them. Germline lookup yields CDR1 SGHRS and CDR2 YFSETQ. The CDR3 runs to 13 residues. CDR3 in amino acids: CASSLNPIDEQYF. The CDR3 DNA follows: TGCGCCAGCAGCTTAAATCCAATAGACGAGCAGTACTTC.

CDR3 in DNA: TGTGCCATCAGTGGTGGGACAGGACAGAACACCGGGGAGCTGTTTTTT. Its protein is CAISGGTGQNTGELFF. The chain carries TRBV10-3 and TRBJ2-2; 8 bases are a match to TRBD1. Germline CDR1 is ENHRY and CDR2 is SYGVKD. The CDR3 is 16 amino acids. The V segment lost 4 bases and the J segment 1 base; nucleotides outside the gene matches: 5.

The rearrangement uses TRBV12-5 and TRBJ2-5; 7 nucleotides line up with TRBD2. The trim removed 6 bases at V and 7 bases at J, leaving 8 bases unmatched. CDR3 length: 13 residues. In germline, CDR1 is LGHNT, CDR2 FRNRAP. CDR3 protein: CASGPSGPGTQYF. CDR3 nucleotides: TGTGCTAGTGGCCCTAGCGGCCCCGGGACCCAGTACTTC.

The V and J genes are TRBV4-2 and TRBJ1-6; D perhaps matches TRBD1 (5 bases). V shed 1 base and J shed 8 bases, with 15 bases lying between them. Germline V gene sequence: CDR1 LGHNA, CDR2 YNFKEQ. This CDR3 spans 16 amino acids. In DNA form, the CDR3 reads TGTGCCAGCAGCCAAGTTGTGTGGGGCGCGGATTCACCCCTCCACTTT. This translates into CASSQVVWGADSPLHF.

The chain has TRBV7-2 and TRBJ1-1; D is perhaps TRBD1 (5 bases). There are 15 residues in the CDR3. With 6 bases removed from V and 0 bases from J, the gap between germline ends came to 14 bases. Per the germline V gene, CDR1 is SGHTA and CDR2 is FQGNSA. CDR3: CASRKGAQMNTEAFF. In DNA, the CDR3 is TGTGCCAGCAGAAAAGGGGCCCAGATGAACACTGAAGCTTTCTTT.

V and J are TRBV6-1 and TRBJ1-3; 9 bases agree with TRBD1. The V gene's germline CDR1 is MNHNS and CDR2 SASEGT. V shed 0 bases, J shed 1 base, and the junction held 7 bases outside the gene matches. This CDR3 contains 18 residues. The CDR3 sequence: CASSEAGTGYRSGNTIYF. The CDR3 DNA is TGTGCCAGCAGTGAAGCCGGGACAGGGTATAGGTCTGGAAACACCATATATTTT.

The gene calls are TRBV6-5 and TRBJ1-4; TRBD1 might be the D (5 bases). The CDR3 contains 14 residues. V was clipped by 6 bases and J by 8 bases, with 16 bases between them. Germline CDR1 is MNHEY and CDR2 is SVGAGI. CDR3 sequence reads: CASRAGSGGEKLFF. The CDR3 bases are TGTGCCAGCAGGGCAGGGTCGGGGGGGGAAAAACTGTTTTTT.

This clone was seen only a few times. The gene calls are TRBV29-1 and TRBJ1-1; no reliable D call. The V gene's germline CDR1 is SQVTM and CDR2 ANQGSEA. The ends were cut back, 1 base at V and 6 bases at J, with 12 bases in the middle. This CDR3 spans 13 amino acids. Here the CDR3 DNA reads TGCAGCGTTGAAGGCCGGTGGGCCCCTGAAGCTTTCTTT. Protein sequence: CSVEGRWAPEAFF. The full variable domain, rest sourced from reference TRBV29-1 and TRBJ1-1, is SAVISQKPSRDICQRGTSLTIQCQVDSQVTMMFWYRQQPGQSLTLIATANQGSEATYESGFVIDKFPISRPNLTFSTLTVSNMSPEDSSIYLCSVEGRWAPEAFFGQGTRLTVV.

The chain recombines TRBV4-1 with TRBJ2-1; a possible D gene is TRBD2 (6 bases). V lost 3 bases, J lost 7 bases, and 16 bases lay in between. The CDR3 totals 15 residues. Germline lookup yields CDR1 MGHRA and CDR2 YSYEKL. CDR3 region: CASSQSGPRTNEQFF. The CDR3 nucleotides read TGCGCCAGCAGCCAGAGCGGGCCCCGTACGAATGAGCAGTTCTTC.

This clone was detected a few times. In DNA form, the CDR3 reads TGTGCCAGCTCTACCGAACAGGGCATGGTCACTGAAGCTTTCTTT. Protein sequence: CASSTEQGMVTEAFF. The chain combines TRBV18 with TRBJ1-1; D may be TRBD1 (6 bases). V lost 6 bases to trimming and J lost 4 bases, with 18 bases between them. This CDR3 region has 15 residues. CDR1 and CDR2 (germline): KGHSH, LQKENI.

The rearrangement joins TRBV30 to TRBJ2-5, with a tentative D call TRBD2 (6 bases). V lost 5 bases and J lost 4, with 20 bases in between. From germline, CDR1 is GTSNPN and CDR2 SVGIG (reference sequence). CDR3 length: 15 amino acids. CDR3 sequence: CAWVLRTGVRETQYF. The CDR3 DNA reads as TGTGCCTGGGTCCTGAGGACGGGGGTCAGAGAGACCCAGTACTTC. The full variable domain, completed using reference TRBV30 and TRBJ2-5, is SQTIHQWPATLVQPVGSPLSLECTVEGTSNPNLYWYRQAAGRGLQLLFYSVGIGQISSEVPQNLSASRPQDRQFILSSKKLLLSDSGFYLCAWVLRTGVRETQYFGPGTRLLVL.

The rearrangement links TRBV7-9 to TRBJ2-1; 9 bases map to TRBD2. V lost 3 bases and J lost 6; bases outside the gene matches: 6. Germline V lookup: CDR1 SEHNR, CDR2 FQNEAQ (reference sequence). The CDR3 sequence is 15 residues long. The CDR3 nucleotides read TGTGCCAGCAGCTTGGCCGGGACTAGCCTCAATGAGCAGTTCTTC. Its protein is CASSLAGTSLNEQFF.

This chain links TRBV19 with TRBJ2-1; TRBD2 aligns across 11 bases. Germline V lookup: CDR1 LNHDA, CDR2 SQIVND (reference sequence). This CDR3 contains 15 residues. With 3 bases clipped from V and 10 bases from J, the junction kept 8 bases outside the gene matches. The CDR3 DNA reads TGTGCCAGTAGTATCTCTAGCGGGGGGAAGGAAGAGCAGTTCTTC. Its translation: CASSISSGGKEEQFF. The full variable domain, in which reference TRBV19 and TRBJ2-1 provide the parts outside the CDR3, is DGGITQSPKYLFRKEGQNVTLSCEQNLNHDAMYWYRQDPGQGLRLIYYSQIVNDFQKGDIAEGYSVSREKKESFPLTVTSAQKNPTAFYLCASSISSGGKEEQFFGPGTRLTVL.

The chain links TRBV6-1 to TRBJ1-2; 8 bases align to TRBD1. The CDR3 sequence is 15 residues long. Germline loops: CDR1 MNHNS, CDR2 SASEGT. V was clipped by 3 bases and J by 2 bases; unmatched bases: 5. CDR3 in DNA: TGTGCCAGCAGTGACAGGGGGCGCCTCAACTATGGCTACACCTTC. As protein: CASSDRGRLNYGYTF.

DNA for the CDR3: TGTGCCATCAGCCCCCAGGGGGCGAAGAGGGAGACCCAGTACTTC. Amino acid sequence: CAISPQGAKRETQYF. The genes are TRBV10-3 and TRBJ2-5, with 8 nucleotides matching TRBD1. Per the germline V gene, CDR1 is ENHRY and CDR2 is SYGVKD. CDR3 length: 15 amino acids. J gave up 5 bases and V 6 bases, and 11 bases lay outside the gene matches.

The chain uses TRBV9 and TRBJ1-5; D perhaps matches TRBD1 (5 bases). This CDR3 spans 15 amino acids. Germline V gives CDR1 SGDLS, CDR2 YYNGEE. Trimming took off 0 bases at V and 2 bases at J, with 9 bases between the two ends. The CDR3 coding sequence is TGTGCCAGCAGCGTAGAAGGGGCGGGCAATCAGCCCCAGCATTTT. Its protein is CASSVEGAGNQPQHF.

The table lists this clone with a few counts. This chain uses TRBV27 with TRBJ2-7, with D possibly matching TRBD2 (6 bases). V was shortened by 6 bases and J by 2 bases, with 29 bases between the two germline ends. CDR3 length: 19 residues. The germline V gene has CDR1 MNHEY and CDR2 SMNVEV (reference sequence). The CDR3 sequence is CASRPGVGFRRGNTYEQYF. In nucleotides, the CDR3 is TGTGCCAGCAGACCCGGAGTCGGATTTCGGAGGGGAAATACCTACGAGCAGTACTTC.

This clone appeared a single time. The CDR3 loop reads CAISEWAGRLNTEAFF. CDR3 nucleotide sequence: TGTGCCATCAGTGAGTGGGCGGGACGGTTGAACACTGAAGCTTTCTTT. The chain uses TRBV10-3 and TRBJ1-1, with D tentatively TRBD1 (5 bases). Trimming removed 1 base at V and 0 bases at J, with 12 bases between. The germline CDR1 and CDR2 sequences are ENHRY and SYGVKD. The CDR3 loop spans 16 amino acids.

As for this clone: This sample also contains other DNA sequences that code for the same CDR3. This chain uses TRBV30 with TRBJ1-3; no clear D gene. V was shortened by 0 bases and J by 4 bases, with 7 bases between the two germline ends. Germline-derived CDR1 and CDR2 are GTSNPN and SVGIG (reference sequence). This CDR3 has 13 residues. The CDR3 is CAWSVRGGNTIYF. The CDR3 DNA is TGTGCCTGGAGTGTACGAGGGGGAAACACCATATATTTT.